Listed here are 14 T cell receptor beta chains from one sample, sequenced in a study of cytomegalovirus exposure and HLA in healthy donors. Amplification used 60 Vbeta primers and 13 Jbeta primers. The table came from immunoSEQ multiplex PCR; TCRdb's copy has only in-frame clones and leaves some out. Of roughly 180,000 clones listed, 78% are singletons. Sequencing was done on a sample of PBMCs. These TCRs come from a female donor in good health and CMV-seronegative.

This sequence joins TRBV14 and TRBJ2-7, with D hard to call. The length of the CDR3 is 13 residues. Germline V lookup: CDR1 SGHDN, CDR2 FVKESK. V was cut by 2 bases and J by 3 bases, with 8 bases left in between. Here the CDR3 reads CASSQQHFYEQYF. DNA for the CDR3: TGTGCCAGCAGCCAACAACATTTCTACGAGCAGTACTTC. Full variable domain (rest looked up from reference TRBV14 and TRBJ2-7): EAGVTQFPSHSVIEKGQTVTLRCDPISGHDNLYWYRRVMGKEIKFLLHFVKESKQDESGMPNNRFLAERTGGTYSTLKVQPAELEDSGVYFCASSQQHFYEQYFGPGTRLTVT.

The chain combines TRBV25-1 with TRBJ1-1, with D maybe TRBD1 (6 bases). The germline V gene encodes CDR1 MGHDK and CDR2 SYGVNS. The V end was cut by 1 base, the J end by 5 bases, with 11 bases between. The CDR3 loop spans 14 amino acids. The CDR3 DNA is TGTGCCAGCAGTGAATGGGGGGGCGCGACTGAAGCTTTCTTT. This sequence encodes CASSEWGGATEAFF.

This chain uses TRBV15 with TRBJ2-7, with D possibly being TRBD1 (6 bases). The V gene's germline CDR1 is LNHNV and CDR2 YYDKDF (reference sequence). The CDR3 is 15 residues long. V lost 3 bases, J lost 1 base, and 13 bases lay in between. The CDR3 loop reads CATSSPGHLSYEQYF. CDR3 coding DNA: TGTGCCACCAGCAGTCCGGGACACCTATCCTACGAGCAGTACTTC.

The chain has TRBV19 and TRBJ1-3; D might be TRBD1 (6 bases). The CDR3 has 14 residues. CDR1 and CDR2 from the germline V gene are LNHDA and SQIVND (reference sequence). V lost 6 bases and J 3 bases, leaving 12 bases between the germline ends. CDR3 sequence reads: CASSQDSRGNTIYF. DNA for the CDR3: TGTGCCAGTAGCCAGGACAGCCGTGGAAACACCATATATTTT.

The chain carries TRBV7-8 and TRBJ2-7, with 12 bases lining up with TRBD2. Trimming took 7 bases from V and 3 from J; bases not matched to a gene: 4. Per germline, CDR1 SGHVS and CDR2 FQNEAQ. The CDR3 spans 14 residues. The CDR3 region is CASKPGLAGYEQYF. DNA for the CDR3: TGTGCCAGCAAACCGGGACTAGCGGGCTACGAGCAGTACTTC.

The sample holds a few counts of this clone. The chain carries TRBV5-1 and TRBJ2-1, with D possibly matching TRBD1 (6 bases). The CDR3 loop spans 13 amino acids. Trimming stripped 4 bases from V and 3 bases from J, with 8 bases between. Germline V gene data show CDR1 as SGHRS and CDR2 as YFSETQ. CDR3 residues: CASSADSYNEQFF. In DNA form, the CDR3 reads TGCGCCAGCAGCGCGGACAGCTACAATGAGCAGTTCTTC.

This chain joins TRBV4-3 and TRBJ2-1; weak D call: TRBD1 (6 bases). Germline CDR1 LGHNA, CDR2 YSLEER. V lost 0 bases, J lost 6 bases, and 15 bases lay in between. The CDR3 consists of 16 residues. The chain's CDR3 is CASSQEGVGGFNEQFF. The DNA for the CDR3 is TGCGCCAGCAGCCAAGAGGGAGTTGGGGGCTTCAATGAGCAGTTCTTC.

This sequence joins TRBV9 and TRBJ2-1; 10 bases line up with TRBD1. The ends lost 0 bases at V and 10 bases at J; junction bases unmatched: 7. This CDR3 is 15 amino acids long. Per the germline V gene, CDR1 is SGDLS and CDR2 is YYNGEE. The CDR3: CASSVAGTGAPEQFF. CDR3 in DNA: TGTGCCAGCAGCGTAGCCGGGACAGGGGCTCCCGAGCAGTTCTTC.

The chain employs TRBV5-6 and TRBJ2-1; TRBD2 matches 7 bases. This CDR3 contains 16 residues. V shed 4 bases, J shed 0 bases, and the junction held 7 bases outside the gene matches. Looked up from germline, CDR1 is SGHDT and CDR2 is YYEEEE. The chain's CDR3 is CASSTPSGVSYNEQFF. CDR3 nucleotide sequence: TGTGCCAGCAGCACCCCTAGCGGAGTCTCCTACAATGAGCAGTTCTTC.

V usage is TRBV30 and J usage is TRBJ2-2; 10 bases fit TRBD2. The CDR3 extends over 15 amino acids. Germline values: CDR1 GTSNPN, CDR2 SVGIG (reference sequence). With 0 bases clipped from V and 3 bases from J, the junction kept 1 base outside the gene matches. CDR3: CAWSVAGGYTGELFF. The CDR3 coding sequence is TGTGCCTGGAGTGTAGCGGGGGGGTACACCGGGGAGCTGTTTTTT. The entire variable domain, with the rest obtained from reference TRBV30 and TRBJ2-2, is as follows: SQTIHQWPATLVQPVGSPLSLECTVEGTSNPNLYWYRQAAGRGLQLLFYSVGIGQISSEVPQNLSASRPQDRQFILSSKKLLLSDSGFYLCAWSVAGGYTGELFFGEGSRLTVL.

The rearrangement uses TRBV30 and TRBJ1-4, with D possibly matching TRBD1 (6 bases). Trimming took 6 bases from V and 5 from J, leaving 16 bases between them. CDR1 is GTSNPN, CDR2 SVGIG, per germline (reference sequence). CDR3 length: 14 amino acids. CDR3 in DNA: TGTGCCTGTAGAGGGGGAGGGACCAATGAAAAACTGTTTTTT. Amino acid sequence: CACRGGGTNEKLFF. The entire variable domain, with the rest obtained from reference TRBV30 and TRBJ1-4, is as follows: SQTIHQWPATLVQPVGSPLSLECTVEGTSNPNLYWYRQAAGRGLQLLFYSVGIGQISSEVPQNLSASRPQDRQFILSSKKLLLSDSGFYLCACRGGGTNEKLFFGSGTQLSVL.

The chain links TRBV6-1 to TRBJ2-5; 7 bases fit TRBD1. The assigned J gene may be wrong: the sequence end matches TRBJ2-7 better. The germline gives CDR1 MNHNS, CDR2 SASEGT. The CDR3 covers 15 residues. This CDR3 reads CASLAGDRVPYEQYF. The CDR3 DNA is TGTGCCTCGCTGGCCGGAGACAGGGTACCCTACGAGCAGTACTTC.

This clone was seen a handful of times. The rearrangement uses TRBV28 and TRBJ1-6; TRBD1 matches at 8 bases. Losses at the gene ends were 7 bases for V and 9 bases for J; bases not matched to a gene: 8. This CDR3 region has 14 residues. Germline CDR1 reads MDHEN; CDR2 reads SYDVKM. CDR3 residues: CASTIDRGLSPLHF. The CDR3 DNA reads as TGTGCCAGCACCATCGACAGGGGTCTTTCACCCCTCCACTTT.

In regard to this clone: Other DNA sequences from this sample encode an identical CDR3 as well. V and J are TRBV5-4 and TRBJ2-7; maybe TRBD2 (7 bases). Trimming took 0 bases from V and 7 from J, leaving 14 bases between them. In germline, CDR1 is SGHNT, CDR2 YYREEE (reference sequence). The CDR3 length is 14 residues. CDR3 bases: TGTGCCAGCAGCTTGGGAAGGGGGGGTTATGAGCAGTACTTC. Its protein product is CASSLGRGGYEQYF.